This is a list of T cell receptor beta chains from one sample in a study of CD8+ T cells in alopecia areata. Here immunoSEQ multiplex PCR was the method, and the copy in TCRdb shows in-frame clones only, minus some. The data show approximately 180,000 clones, 60% seen once. Sequences were derived from CD4+ T cells sorted from blood, sampled at week 24, from a patient treated with tofacitinib. The source of these receptors is a human donor with alopecia areata. CDR3s include the opening cysteine and the closing phenylalanine or tryptophan. Fields, in order: V gene, J gene, clone size, D gene, CDR3 protein, CDR3 DNA. A D gene is named only where the DNA matches it firmly. Clone size is stated in some rows and not others, as once, few, many or a class when expanded.

TRBV29-1,TRBJ1-2,.,.,CSVEGSSHGYTF,TGCAGCGTTGAGGGGTCATCCCATGGCTACACCTTC
TRBV5-1,TRBJ2-1,.,.,CASSLSAGHYNEQFF,TGCGCCAGCAGCTTGTCCGCGGGGCATTACAATGAGCAGTTCTTC
TRBV29-1,TRBJ2-1,.,TRBD1,CSVALGQGRGNEQFF,TGCAGCGTTGCCCTCGGACAGGGGCGGGGCAATGAGCAGTTCTTC
TRBV4-3,TRBJ2-7,.,.,CASSQEPGSEQYF,TGCGCCAGCAGCCAAGAGCCGGGGAGCGAGCAGTACTTC
TRBV30,TRBJ2-6,.,.,CALTYGANVLTF,TGTGCCCTAACTTATGGGGCCAACGTCCTGACTTTC
TRBV4-2,TRBJ2-7,.,.,CASSQGARTSYEQYF,TGTGCCAGCAGCCAAGGAGCTAGAACCTCCTACGAGCAGTACTTC
TRBV29-1,TRBJ2-7,few,TRBD2,CSVEVPGGDPREQYF,TGCAGCGTTGAAGTGCCGGGGGGGGACCCTCGGGAGCAGTACTTC
TRBV30,TRBJ1-6,.,TRBD1,CAWRGSGQLNSPLHF,TGTGCCTGGAGAGGTTCGGGACAGCTAAATTCACCCCTCCACTTT
TRBV2,TRBJ1-5,.,TRBD1,CASSEMGQDNQPQHF,TGTGCCAGCAGTGAAATGGGACAGGACAATCAGCCCCAGCATTTT
TRBV7-3,TRBJ2-5,.,.,CASSQIGTAQETQYF,TGTGCCAGCAGCCAGATCGGGACGGCACAAGAGACCCAGTACTTC
TRBV29-1,TRBJ2-2,.,.,CSVVTTGSTGELFF,TGCAGCGTTGTAACCACAGGATCCACCGGGGAGCTGTTTTTT
TRBV7-2,TRBJ1-4,.,.,CASSLQPGVGTNEKLFF,TGTGCCAGCAGCTTACAACCGGGTGTCGGGACTAATGAAAAACTGTTTTTT
TRBV19,TRBJ1-1,.,.,CAIKGDGGRRTEAFF,TGTGCCATTAAAGGGGACGGGGGAAGACGCACTGAAGCTTTCTTT
TRBV7-2,TRBJ1-2,few,.,CASSPPPGETF,TGTGCCAGCAGCCCCCCACCTGGGGAAACCTTC
TRBV9,TRBJ2-1,.,.,CASSVALSEQFF,TGTGCCAGCAGCGTAGCTCTAAGTGAGCAGTTCTTC
TRBV5-1,TRBJ2-7,once,.,CASSTGWGRPSYEQYF,TGCGCCAGCAGCACCGGTTGGGGTAGGCCCTCCTACGAGCAGTACTTC
TRBV7-2,TRBJ2-7,few,.,CASSFSEYEQYF,TGTGCCAGCAGCTTCTCGGAGTACGAGCAGTACTTC
TRBV27,TRBJ1-6,few,.,CASGRNNSPLHF,TGTGCCAGCGGACGGAATAATTCACCCCTCCACTTT